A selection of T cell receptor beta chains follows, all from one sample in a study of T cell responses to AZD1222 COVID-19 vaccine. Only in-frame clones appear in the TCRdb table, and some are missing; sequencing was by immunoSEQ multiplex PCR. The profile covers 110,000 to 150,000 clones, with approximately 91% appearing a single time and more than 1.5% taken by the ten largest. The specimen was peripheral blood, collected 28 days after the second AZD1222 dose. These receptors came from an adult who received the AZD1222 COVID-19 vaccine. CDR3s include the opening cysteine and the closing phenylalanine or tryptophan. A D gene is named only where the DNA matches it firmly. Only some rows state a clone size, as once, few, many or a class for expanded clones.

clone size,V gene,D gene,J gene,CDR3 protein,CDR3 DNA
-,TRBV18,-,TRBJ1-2,CASSPGVQGGGYGYTF,TGTGCCAGCTCACCAGGTGTTCAGGGAGGCGGCTATGGCTACACCTTC
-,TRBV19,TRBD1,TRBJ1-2,CASRPTGTGIGYGYTF,TGTGCCAGTAGACCTACCGGGACAGGGATCGGCTATGGCTACACCTTC
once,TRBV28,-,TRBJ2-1,CASSSPLNEQFF,TGTGCCAGCAGCTCTCCCCTGAATGAGCAGTTCTTC
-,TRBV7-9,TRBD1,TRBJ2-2,CASSRPGTGTGELFF,TGTGCCAGCAGCCGACCCGGGACAGGCACCGGGGAGCTGTTTTTT
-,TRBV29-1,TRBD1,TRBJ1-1,CSVARTGQSEAFF,TGCAGCGTCGCCAGGACAGGGCAAAGTGAAGCTTTCTTT
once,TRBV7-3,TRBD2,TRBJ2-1,CASSLGGENEQFF,TGTGCCAGCAGCTTAGGGGGGGAAAATGAGCAGTTCTTC
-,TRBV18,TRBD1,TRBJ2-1,CASSPPSTGDGGEQFF,TGTGCCAGCTCACCACCGTCGACAGGGGATGGCGGTGAGCAGTTCTTC
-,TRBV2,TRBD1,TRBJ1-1,CASSEVRRGRKGAFF,TGTGCCAGCAGTGAAGTTAGGAGGGGGCGTAAAGGAGCTTTCTTT
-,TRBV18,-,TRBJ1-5,CASSPTGTRDQPQHF,TGTGCCAGCTCACCTACAGGGACACGGGATCAGCCCCAGCATTTT
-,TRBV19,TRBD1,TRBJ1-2,CASSISQGTAQYGYTF,TGTGCCAGTAGTATTTCTCAGGGGACAGCGCAATATGGCTACACCTTC
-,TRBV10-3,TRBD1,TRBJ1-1,CAISESAGGVNTEAFF,TGTGCCATCAGTGAGTCGGCAGGGGGTGTGAACACTGAAGCTTTCTTT
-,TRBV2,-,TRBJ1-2,CASSEGAWGGGYTF,TGTGCCAGCAGTGAAGGGGCGTGGGGAGGCGGCTACACCTTC
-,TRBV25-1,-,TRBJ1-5,CASKGPGNQPQHF,TGTGCCAGCAAGGGACCAGGGAATCAGCCCCAGCATTTT
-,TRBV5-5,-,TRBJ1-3,CASSVRQTAGNTIYF,TGTGCCAGCAGCGTCCGTCAGACAGCTGGAAACACCATATATTTT
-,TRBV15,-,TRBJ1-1,CATSRALSSAEAFF,TGTGCCACCAGCAGAGCTCTGTCATCGGCTGAAGCTTTCTTT
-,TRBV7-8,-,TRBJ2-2,CASSHPLGSVPTGELFF,TGTGCCAGCAGCCATCCCCTGGGTAGCGTACCTACCGGGGAGCTGTTTTTT
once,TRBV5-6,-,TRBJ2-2,CASSVLYGQPNTGELFF,TGTGCCAGCTCCGTCCTCTATGGACAGCCGAACACCGGGGAGCTGTTTTTT
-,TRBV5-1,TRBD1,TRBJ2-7,CASSLVTGGAYEQYF,TGCGCCAGCAGCTTGGTTACAGGGGGAGCCTACGAGCAGTACTTC
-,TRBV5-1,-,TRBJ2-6,CASSPTGASGANVLTF,TGCGCCAGCAGCCCGACGGGGGCCTCTGGGGCCAACGTCCTGACTTTC
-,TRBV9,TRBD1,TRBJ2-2,CASSVGDRITGELFF,TGTGCCAGCAGCGTGGGGGACAGAATCACCGGGGAGCTGTTTTTT
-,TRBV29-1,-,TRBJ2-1,CSVAFREQFF,TGCAGCGTGGCCTTTAGGGAGCAGTTCTTC
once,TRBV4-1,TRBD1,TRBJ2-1,CASSQGDRDHNEQFF,TGCGCCAGCAGCCAAGGAGACAGGGACCACAATGAGCAGTTCTTC
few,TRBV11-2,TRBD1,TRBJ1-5,CASSLGTGQPQHF,TGTGCCAGCAGCTTGGGGACAGGCCAGCCCCAGCATTTT
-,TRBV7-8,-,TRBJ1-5,CASSSYEQPQHF,TGTGCCAGCAGCTCATATGAACAGCCCCAGCATTTT
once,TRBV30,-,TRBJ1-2,CAWSTGRSNYGYTF,TGTGCCTGGAGTACTGGCAGATCTAACTATGGCTACACCTTC
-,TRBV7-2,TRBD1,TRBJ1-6,CASSRQGGPNSPLHF,TGTGCCAGCAGCCGCCAGGGGGGACCGAATTCACCCCTCCACTTT
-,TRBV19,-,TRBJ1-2,CASSIVPRGDYGYTF,TGTGCCAGTAGTATAGTCCCCCGGGGGGACTATGGCTACACCTTC
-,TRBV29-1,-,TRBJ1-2,CSVAGTQGLYSYGYTF,TGCAGCGTTGCGGGGACACAGGGTTTATATTCGTATGGCTACACCTTC
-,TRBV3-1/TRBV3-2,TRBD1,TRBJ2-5,CASSQYGTGSETQYF,TGTGCCAGCAGTCAATACGGGACAGGGTCTGAGACCCAGTACTTC
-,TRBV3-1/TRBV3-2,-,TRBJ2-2,CASSPSGRRVFGELFF,TGTGCCAGCAGCCCCTCCGGCCGGAGGGTATTCGGGGAGCTGTTTTTT
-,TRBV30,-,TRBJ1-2,CAWSPISAGRVGYGYTF,TGTGCCTGGAGTCCCATTTCCGCCGGTAGGGTAGGCTATGGCTACACCTTC
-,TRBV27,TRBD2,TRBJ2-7,CASSLSAGESYEQYF,TGTGCCAGCAGTTTATCTGCGGGAGAGTCCTACGAGCAGTACTTC
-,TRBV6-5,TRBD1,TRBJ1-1,CASTPDRVGTEAFF,TGTGCCAGCACCCCTGACAGGGTTGGTACTGAAGCTTTCTTT
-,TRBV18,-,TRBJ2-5,CASSPPGTLQETQYF,TGTGCCAGCTCACCACCGGGAACTCTGCAAGAGACCCAGTACTTC
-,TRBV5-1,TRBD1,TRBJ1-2,CASSLGQDYGYTF,TGCGCCAGCAGCCTGGGACAGGACTATGGCTACACCTTC
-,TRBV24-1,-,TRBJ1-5,CAVQSGNQPQHF,TGTGCCGTCCAGTCGGGCAATCAGCCCCAGCATTTT
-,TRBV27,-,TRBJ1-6,CASSLTGHNSPLHF,TGTGCCAGCAGTCTCACAGGGCATAATTCACCCCTCCACTTT
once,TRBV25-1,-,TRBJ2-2,CASSEFPGPPAGELFF,TGTGCCAGCAGTGAATTCCCGGGACCGCCGGCCGGGGAGCTGTTTTTT
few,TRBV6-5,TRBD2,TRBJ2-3,CASSSPSGGADTQYF,TGTGCCAGCAGCTCTCCTAGCGGGGGGGCCGATACGCAGTATTTT
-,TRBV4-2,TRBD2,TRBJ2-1,CASSQATSGGYNEQFF,TGTGCCAGCAGCCAGGCCACTAGCGGGGGGTACAATGAGCAGTTCTTC
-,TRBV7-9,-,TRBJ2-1,CATTVGASSYNEQFF,TGTGCCACCACAGTCGGGGCAAGCTCCTACAATGAGCAGTTCTTC
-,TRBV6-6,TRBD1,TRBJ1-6,CASQQGAYNSPLHF,TGTGCCAGCCAACAGGGGGCCTATAATTCACCCCTCCACTTT
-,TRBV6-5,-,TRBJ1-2,CASRRGGRIYGYTF,TGTGCCAGCAGGAGGGGGGGGCGCATCTATGGCTACACCTTC
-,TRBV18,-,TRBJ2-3,CASSRGSWGGDTQYF,TGTGCCAGCTCGCGAGGTTCTTGGGGTGGAGATACGCAGTATTTT
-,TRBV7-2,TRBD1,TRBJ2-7,CASSWTGQQRSYEQYF,TGTGCCAGCAGCTGGACGGGACAGCAACGATCCTACGAGCAGTACTTC
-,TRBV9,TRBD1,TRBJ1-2,CASSVGAQTGGIYGYTF,TGTGCCAGCAGCGTAGGAGCTCAGACAGGGGGCATCTATGGCTACACCTTC
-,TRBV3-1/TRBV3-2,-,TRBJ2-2,CASSQAGSTGELFF,TGTGCCAGCAGCCAAGCGGGCTCCACCGGGGAGCTGTTTTTT
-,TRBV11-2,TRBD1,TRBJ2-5,CASSLRTGGDQETQYF,TGTGCCAGCAGCTTAAGGACAGGGGGAGACCAAGAGACCCAGTACTTC
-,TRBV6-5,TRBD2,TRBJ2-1,CASSYGTSGWYNEQFF,TGTGCCAGCAGTTACGGAACTAGCGGGTGGTACAATGAGCAGTTCTTC
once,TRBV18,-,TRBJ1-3,CASSPPGGAINTIYF,TGTGCCAGCTCACCACCTGGGGGGGCCATCAACACCATATATTTT
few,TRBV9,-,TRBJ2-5,CASSVSRGQETQYF,TGTGCCAGCAGCGTATCGCGGGGTCAAGAGACCCAGTACTTC
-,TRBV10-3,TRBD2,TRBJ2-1,CAISEPGRGRYNEQFF,TGTGCCATCAGTGAGCCTGGGAGGGGACGGTACAATGAGCAGTTCTTC